These T cell receptor beta chains were read from a single sample in a study of shared clonotypes between healthy human individuals. Assay: immunoSEQ multiplex PCR; the TCRdb copy retains only in-frame clones and omits some. In the table there are some 1,400,000 clones, approximately 97% of which are singletons. Sequenced: naive CD4+ T cells sorted from blood. The receptors stem from a man aged 30 to 45 in good health. Each CDR3 is given with its conserved first and last residue. The order of the fields is V gene, D gene, J gene, clone size, CDR3 protein, CDR3 DNA. The D gene is left open where the match is weak. The size of a clone is reported for some rows only, either as once, few or many, or as a class for expanded clones.

TRBV29-1,.,TRBJ2-1,.,CSVEVGGKDEQFF,TGCAGCGTTGAGGTGGGAGGCAAGGATGAGCAGTTCTTC
TRBV9,.,TRBJ2-1,.,CASSVVGGTPYNEQFF,TGTGCCAGCAGCGTAGTCGGGGGAACACCCTACAATGAGCAGTTCTTC
TRBV5-1,TRBD1,TRBJ1-5,.,CASSLVTGEDQPQHF,TGCGCCAGCAGCTTGGTGACAGGGGAAGATCAGCCCCAGCATTTT
TRBV28,.,TRBJ1-2,.,CASSLGISLYGYTF,TGTGCCAGCAGTTTAGGGATAAGTCTTTATGGCTACACCTTC
TRBV7-9,.,TRBJ2-1,once,CASSPGGGGGWNEQFF,TGTGCCAGCAGCCCAGGGGGCGGCGGGGGGTGGAATGAGCAGTTCTTC
TRBV29-1,TRBD1,TRBJ2-7,.,CSVVDRGREQYF,TGCAGCGTCGTAGACAGGGGGCGCGAGCAGTACTTC
TRBV7-9,.,TRBJ1-5,few,CASSLTSNQPQHF,TGTGCCAGCAGCTTAACCAGCAATCAGCCCCAGCATTTT
TRBV2,TRBD1,TRBJ1-1,.,CASSEQGGGNTEAFF,TGTGCCAGCAGTGAGCAGGGGGGAGGGAACACTGAAGCTTTCTTT
TRBV5-1,.,TRBJ2-5,once,CASSPGRAQETQYF,TGCGCCAGCAGCCCCGGAAGGGCCCAAGAGACCCAGTACTTC
TRBV5-6,.,TRBJ1-4,.,CASSRTGSTNEKLFF,TGTGCCAGCAGCCGAACAGGATCAACTAATGAAAAACTGTTTTTT
TRBV5-1,TRBD1,TRBJ2-7,once,CASSLGGQGGYEQYF,TGCGCCAGCAGCTTGGGGGGACAGGGTGGATACGAGCAGTACTTC
TRBV27,.,TRBJ2-6,.,CASSLSTGPIDSGANVLTF,TGTGCCAGCAGTTTATCAACAGGGCCGATTGACTCTGGGGCCAACGTCCTGACTTTC
TRBV14,.,TRBJ2-1,.,CASSQRLVGATEQFF,TGTGCCAGCAGCCAAAGACTAGTAGGTGCAACTGAGCAGTTCTTC
TRBV5-4,TRBD1,TRBJ2-5,.,CASSSTGWGETQYF,TGTGCCAGCAGCTCGACAGGGTGGGGTGAGACCCAGTACTTC
TRBV4-1,TRBD2,TRBJ2-4,.,CASSQDGASGRELAKNIQYF,TGCGCCAGCAGCCAAGATGGGGCTAGCGGGAGGGAATTAGCCAAAAACATTCAGTACTTC
TRBV27,TRBD2,TRBJ2-7,.,CASGFSGRPWAGQYF,TGTGCCAGCGGTTTTAGCGGGAGGCCTTGGGCCGGGCAGTACTTC
TRBV28,.,TRBJ2-7,.,CASSGRTGTYEQYF,TGTGCCAGCAGTGGCAGGACGGGTACCTACGAGCAGTACTTC
TRBV5-1,.,TRBJ2-3,.,CASSLGGADTQYF,TGCGCCAGCAGCTTGGGCGGAGCAGATACGCAGTATTTT
TRBV5-1,.,TRBJ2-2,.,CASSSTPGTKGGELFF,TGCGCCAGCAGCTCAACTCCCGGGACAAAGGGCGGGGAGCTGTTTTTT
TRBV9,.,TRBJ1-1,.,CASSVVQGEAFF,TGTGCCAGCAGCGTAGTTCAGGGCGAAGCTTTCTTT
TRBV5-4,.,TRBJ1-1,.,CASSLGGDMNTEAFF,TGTGCCAGCAGCTTGGGAGGGGATATGAACACTGAAGCTTTCTTT
TRBV5-1,.,TRBJ1-1,.,CASCLLGIPNTEAFF,TGCGCCAGCTGCCTCTTAGGCATTCCGAACACTGAAGCTTTCTTT
TRBV7-9,.,TRBJ2-7,.,CASSFNIEAEQYF,TGTGCCAGCAGCTTTAATATTGAGGCCGAGCAGTACTTC
TRBV18,TRBD2,TRBJ2-2,.,CASSPKGLAGGLTGELFF,TGTGCCAGCTCACCGAAAGGACTAGCGGGAGGTTTAACCGGGGAGCTGTTTTTT
TRBV5-1,TRBD2,TRBJ2-7,.,CASSLDGTRLYEQYF,TGCGCCAGCAGCTTGGACGGGACTAGGCTCTACGAGCAGTACTTC
TRBV18,TRBD1,TRBJ1-3,.,CASSPTGTGTGNTIYF,TGTGCCAGCTCACCTACCGGGACAGGGACTGGAAACACCATATATTTT
TRBV5-1,.,TRBJ2-5,.,CASSSRAETQYF,TGCGCCAGCAGCTCCAGGGCTGAGACCCAGTACTTC
TRBV19,TRBD1,TRBJ1-3,few,CASRQTGTGDSGNTIYF,TGTGCCAGCCGACAAACCGGGACAGGGGACTCTGGAAACACCATATATTTT
TRBV28,.,TRBJ1-1,.,CASSRTLNTEAFF,TGTGCCAGCTCCCGGACACTGAACACTGAAGCTTTCTTT
TRBV2,.,TRBJ2-7,.,CASSALRGRSYEQYF,TGTGCCAGCAGTGCTCTTCGAGGTCGTAGTTACGAGCAGTACTTC
TRBV11-2,.,TRBJ2-1,once,CASRNRVRTGVYNEQFF,TGTGCCAGCAGAAACAGGGTACGGACGGGGGTTTACAATGAGCAGTTCTTC
TRBV6-1,.,TRBJ1-4,once,CASSEVRNEKLFF,TGTGCCAGCAGTGAAGTTAGGAATGAAAAACTGTTTTTT
TRBV4-1,.,TRBJ2-7,.,CASSRNDGTTYEQYF,TGCGCCAGCAGCCGCAATGACGGGACAACCTACGAGCAGTACTTC
TRBV28,.,TRBJ2-7,.,CASEGRSYEQYF,TGTGCCAGCGAAGGGCGATCCTACGAGCAGTACTTC
TRBV4-1,TRBD2,TRBJ2-3,.,CASSQSEREPGDTQYF,TGCGCCAGCAGCCAATCCGAGCGGGAGCCAGGGGATACGCAGTATTTT
TRBV5-1,.,TRBJ2-3,once,CASSPGVGRDTQYF,TGCGCCAGCAGCCCAGGGGTTGGACGAGATACGCAGTATTTT
TRBV5-1,.,TRBJ1-2,.,CASSLNGGMNGYTF,TGCGCCAGCAGCTTGAATGGAGGTATGAATGGCTACACCTTC